This T cell receptor (beta chain) was sequenced during a study of blood T cells in healthy people across ages. Study-level findings and limits: In the absence of known donor CMV status, changes in expanded clonotypes were possibly confounded. TCR beta diversity, measured per million T cells, fell in a roughly linear way with age. Researchers judged that diversity estimates from one million T cells fell short of true values.

Together with a sample-barcoded 5' primer, a J-beta primer mix was included in a second PCR lasting roughly 6 to 12 cycles. One entry per CDR3 protein results from TCRdb running MiXCR on the 5' RACE reads. In the table there are 1.4 million to 1.5 million distinct CDR3 sequences, about 43% of which are singletons. On this clonotype: The antigen is not known.

Germline assignment: CDR1 SGHTA and CDR2 FQGNSA. V lost 1 base to trimming and J lost 6 bases, with 15 bases between them. CDR3 length: 15 amino acids. Sequencing used blood. The sequence came from a woman aged 18-35 years in good health. The chain couples TRBV7-2 to TRBJ2-5; possible D gene TRBD1, 5 bases. CDR3 sequence: CASSLERGLRQTQYF. The CDR3 bases are TGTGCCAGCAGCTTAGAAAGGGGTTTGAGGCAGACCCAGTACTTC.